This paragraph covers one TCR beta chain sequence. Cohort allocation depended upon clinical history that participants reported. Trimming at V came to 4 bases and at J to 5 bases, leaving 10 bases not matched to a gene. The CDR3 is 14 residues long. The germline CDR1 and CDR2 sequences are SQVTM and ANQGSEA. The record originates from a study of blood T cell repertoires in COVID-19. Study at large: Samples came from the United States, Italy and Spain, spanning acute and convalescent COVID-19. The cDNA or gDNA used as material had been derived from T cells, B-cell-depleted T cells, or PBMCs.

In the original analysis: Estimation of nucleated cell counts relied on the amplification of reference gene primers. The assay was immunoSEQ multiplex PCR, and TCRdb's table has in-frame clones only and misses some. The V and J calls and clone size are taken from that table; D and trimming were inferred from the DNA. Seen here are some 160,000 clones, roughly 84% observed once, and the top ten hold about 8%. This TCR was sampled from a woman between 45 and 65 years old who had recovered from COVID-19. What was sequenced was PBMCs or T cells enriched from blood (not recorded which). This chain uses TRBV29-1 with TRBJ2-5; 7 positions match TRBD2. The CDR3 loop is CSVGITGGRETQYF. The DNA of the CDR3 is TGCAGCGTTGGGATCACGGGAGGACGGGAGACCCAGTACTTC.